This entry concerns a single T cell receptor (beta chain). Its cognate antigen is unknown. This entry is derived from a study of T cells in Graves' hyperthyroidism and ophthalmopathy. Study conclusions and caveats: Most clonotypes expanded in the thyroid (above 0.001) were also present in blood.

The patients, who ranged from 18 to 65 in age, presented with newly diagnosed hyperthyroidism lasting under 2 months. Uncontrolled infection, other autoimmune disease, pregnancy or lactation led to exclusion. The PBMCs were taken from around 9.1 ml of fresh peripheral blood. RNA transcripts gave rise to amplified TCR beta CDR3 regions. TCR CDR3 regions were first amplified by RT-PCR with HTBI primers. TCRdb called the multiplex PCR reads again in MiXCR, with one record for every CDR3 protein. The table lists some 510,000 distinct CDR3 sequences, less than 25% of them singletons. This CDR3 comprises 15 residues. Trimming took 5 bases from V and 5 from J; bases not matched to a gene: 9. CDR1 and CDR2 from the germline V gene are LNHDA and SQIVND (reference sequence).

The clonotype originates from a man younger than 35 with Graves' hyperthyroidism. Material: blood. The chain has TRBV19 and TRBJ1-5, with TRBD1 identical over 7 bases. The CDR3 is CASSSLGTAHQPQHF. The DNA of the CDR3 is TGTGCCAGTAGTTCCCTCGGGACAGCTCATCAGCCCCAGCATTTT. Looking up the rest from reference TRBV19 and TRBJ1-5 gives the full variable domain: DGGITQSPKYLFRKEGQNVTLSCEQNLNHDAMYWYRQDPGQGLRLIYYSQIVNDFQKGDIAEGYSVSREKKESFPLTVTSAQKNPTAFYLCASSSLGTAHQPQHFGDGTRLSIL.